This record looks at one T cell receptor beta chain sequence and its context. No antigen is known for it. 60 Vbeta and 13 Jbeta primers were used in PCR. Some clones are missing from TCRdb's copy, which holds only in-frame ones; the method was immunoSEQ multiplex PCR. The table shows about 98,000 clones, with about 80% occurring only once. The data stem from a study of cytomegalovirus exposure and HLA in healthy donors. Points from the study as a whole: With high specificity and sensitivity, the classifier reportedly diagnosed cytomegalovirus status. Analyzed later, most CMV-associated TCR beta chains appeared HLA-restricted. Sequences of the TCR beta chain were said to predict the HLA-A and HLA-B alleles of most subjects accurately.

V gave up 0 bases and J gave up 2 bases; unmatched junction bases: 7. CDR1 is MGHRA and CDR2 is YSYEKL in the germline V gene. The CDR3 covers 17 residues. Sample: PBMCs. This clonotype originated in a female donor in good health and CMV-seropositive. The chain combines TRBV4-1 with TRBJ1-5; 7 bases fit TRBD1. CDR3 DNA sequence: TGCGCCAGCAGCCAAGACCCGACAGGGTCCGGCAATCAGCCCCAGCATTTT. Translated, it gives CASSQDPTGSGNQPQHF.